The entry below gives a single T cell receptor beta chain sequence along with its context. What it binds is unknown. This sample was taken from a study of CD8 T cells in ankylosing spondylitis. The study's findings and limits: Disease-associated clones were reportedly significantly overrepresented in matched ankylosing spondylitis synovial fluid.

The V gene's germline CDR1 is ENHRY and CDR2 SYGVKD. V dropped 3 bases and J dropped 4 bases, with 11 bases sitting between them. The CDR3 loop spans 14 amino acids. Library preparation for TCR beta used quantitative 5'-RACE with molecular barcodes. In TCRdb, the 5' RACE reads were re-called with MiXCR into one record per CDR3 protein. In the table there are approximately 140,000 distinct CDR3 sequences, around two fifths of which are singletons. The chain recombines TRBV10-3 with TRBJ2-3; D gene unclear. This clonotype was sampled from a male donor with ankylosing spondylitis. Material for sequencing was synovial fluid, either unsorted or a sorted T cell fraction (not recorded which). CDR3 DNA sequence: TGTGCCATCAGTGATACAGCCGTCCCAGATACGCAGTATTTT. Its translation is CAISDTAVPDTQYF.